The 14 T cell receptor beta chains listed next were all sequenced from one sample in a study of CD8+CD57+ T cells in acquired aplastic anemia. Profiling of TCR beta VDJ combinations and CDR3 sequences used genomic DNA as template. TCRdb re-derived calls from the reads in MiXCR, one entry per CDR3 protein. The sample consists of some 140,000 distinct CDR3 sequences, 40% to 45% of them appearing once. Source material: sorted CD4+, CD8+, or CD8+CD57+ T cells (not recorded which) from PBMCs. Receptors were obtained from a human donor in good health, serving as a control.

Many counts were recorded for this clonotype. The chain combines TRBV6-6 with TRBJ1-1, with no clear D. V gave up 0 bases and J gave up 0 bases, with 11 bases separating them. Germline CDR1 MNHNY, CDR2 SVGAGI (reference sequence). The CDR3 sequence is 16 residues long. CDR3 sequence: CASSYSARRVNTEAFF. The DNA of the CDR3 is TGTGCCAGCAGTTACTCGGCCCGGCGGGTGAACACTGAAGCTTTCTTT.

In this sample, this clonotype turned up many times. The rearrangement links TRBV25-1 to TRBJ1-4, with TRBD1 matching over 9 bases. V shed 8 bases, J shed 4 bases, and the junction held 8 bases outside the gene matches. Germline V gene data show CDR1 as MGHDK and CDR2 as SYGVNS. This CDR3 is 15 amino acids long. The CDR3 nucleotides are TGTGCCAGCGGAGAACAGGGGGCGGGTAATGAAAAACTGTTTTTT. The encoded protein is CASGEQGAGNEKLFF. Filled out from reference TRBV25-1 and TRBJ1-4, the complete variable domain reads EADIYQTPRYLVIGTGKKITLECSQTMGHDKMYWYQQDPGMELHLIHYSYGVNSTEKGDLSSESTVSRIRTEHFPLTLESARPSHTSQYLCASGEQGAGNEKLFFGSGTQLSVL.

This clonotype was recorded at least ten times. The chain combines TRBV20-1 with TRBJ2-2, with D tentatively TRBD2 (6 bases). The germline V gene has CDR1 DFQATT and CDR2 SNEGSKA (reference sequence). The CDR3 is 14 residues long. Deletions cut 4 bases from V and 6 bases from J, with 15 bases between. CDR3 DNA: TGCAGTGCTATATCTGGAGGGAGAGCCGGGGAGCTGTTTTTT. Its translation: CSAISGGRAGELFF.

This clonotype has a count of ten or more. CDR3 nucleotide sequence: TGTGCCAGCAGTCCCCGTCCCAGGGGCAGTGGCAATCAGCCCCAGCATTTT. Its translation is CASSPRPRGSGNQPQHF. The genes are TRBV6-1 and TRBJ1-5, with TRBD1 as a possible D gene (6 bases). From germline, CDR1 is MNHNS and CDR2 SASEGT. With 5 bases removed from V and 2 bases from J, the gap between germline ends came to 19 bases. CDR3 length: 17 amino acids.

With regard to this clonotype: Compared with germline, one end of the junction differs, possibly owing to a read error. The V call is TRBV7-3, the J call TRBJ1-6; D not certain. This CDR3 is built from 13 residues. The V gene's germline CDR1 is SGHTA and CDR2 FQGTGA. The CDR3 region has the DNA TGTGCCAGCAGCCTAACTCTTGCTTCACCCCTCCACTTT. Amino acid sequence: CASSLTLASPLHF.

The sample holds many counts of this clonotype. This chain joins TRBV20-1 and TRBJ2-2; 11 bases align to TRBD2. The CDR3 runs 17 residues. V was clipped by 3 bases and J by 4 bases; unmatched bases: 10. CDR1 and CDR2 from the germline V gene are DFQATT and SNEGSKA (reference sequence). CDR3 amino acids: CSARDRRLAGGTGELFF. CDR3 DNA: TGCAGTGCTAGGGACAGACGGCTAGCGGGAGGCACCGGGGAGCTGTTTTTT.

This clonotype was picked up many times. The CDR3 DNA is TGCAGTGCTAGCGACAGACAGGGGCACACCGGGGAGCTGTTTTTT. It is translated as CSASDRQGHTGELFF. The V call is TRBV20-1, the J call TRBJ2-2, with TRBD1 identical over 8 bases. Looked up from germline, CDR1 is DFQATT and CDR2 is SNEGSKA (reference sequence). With V trimmed by 3 bases and J by 3 bases, 6 bases remained unmatched. The CDR3 has 15 amino acids.

In DNA form, the CDR3 reads TGCGCCAGCAGCTTGGCCTTGCGTGGCTCGGACACCATATATTTT. Translated: CASSLALRGSDTIYF. The V gene is TRBV5-1, the J gene TRBJ1-3, with D unresolved. The CDR3 runs 15 residues. Germline-derived CDR1 and CDR2 are SGHRS and YFSETQ. The V end lost 0 bases, the J end lost 8 bases, and 15 bases lay between the germline ends.

The chain combines TRBV3-1 with TRBJ2-1; 9 nucleotides match TRBD1. Trimming removed 3 bases from V and 9 bases from J; junction bases left unmatched: 9. Germline CDR1 is LGHDT and CDR2 is YNNKEL (reference sequence). This CDR3 comprises 15 residues. The CDR3 spells CASSHGTGLSSEQFF. CDR3 nucleotides: TGTGCCAGCAGCCACGGGACAGGGCTTTCCAGTGAGCAGTTCTTC.

This clonotype was detected ten times or more. This sequence joins TRBV5-4 and TRBJ2-3, with D possibly being TRBD1 (6 bases). The germline V and J ends were trimmed by 0 bases and 9 bases, with 17 bases remaining between them. The germline gives CDR1 SGHNT, CDR2 YYREEE (reference sequence). The CDR3 has 15 amino acids. In DNA form, the CDR3 reads TGTGCCAGCAGCTTGGACCGGTCAGCACAGGGCACGCAGTATTTT. This translates into CASSLDRSAQGTQYF.

This clonotype was observed many times. This chain uses TRBV24-1 with TRBJ2-5; D gene uncertain. Trimming shortened V by 4 bases and J by 3 bases, and 14 bases separated the two germline ends. This CDR3 region has 15 residues. Germline V gives CDR1 KGHDR, CDR2 SFDVKD. The chain's CDR3 is CATSDHTEYKETQYF. The CDR3 nucleotides read TGTGCCACCAGTGACCATACGGAATACAAAGAGACCCAGTACTTC.

This clonotype was observed many times. The chain employs TRBV24-1 and TRBJ1-6; D might be TRBD1 (6 bases). This CDR3 comprises 18 residues. The V end was cut by 4 bases, the J end by 7 bases, with 22 bases between. From germline, CDR1 is KGHDR and CDR2 SFDVKD. The chain's CDR3 is CATSELDNLGQRNSPLHF. In DNA form, the CDR3 reads TGTGCCACCAGTGAATTAGATAATCTCGGACAGCGAAATTCACCCCTCCACTTT.

V gene TRBV20-1 combines with J gene TRBJ2-1, with a tentative D call TRBD2 (5 bases). V was pared by 1 base and J by 12 bases, with 10 bases between. CDR3 length equals 11 residues. Germline loops: CDR1 DFQATT, CDR2 SNEGSKA (reference sequence). The CDR3 here is CSARGVGGQFF. The CDR3 DNA follows: TGCAGTGCTAGAGGAGTTGGAGGGCAGTTCTTC.

This chain links TRBV7-7 with TRBJ1-6; 12 nucleotides agree with TRBD1. Trimming removed 1 base from V and 9 bases from J; junction bases left unmatched: 1. The CDR3 is made up of 15 amino acids. CDR1 and CDR2 from the germline V gene are SSHAT and FNYEAQ (reference sequence). The CDR3 loop is CASSLGDRGLSPLHF. In DNA, the CDR3 is TGTGCCAGCAGCTTAGGGGACAGGGGGCTTTCACCCCTCCACTTT.